These 24 T cell receptor beta chains were sequenced from one sample in a study of OX40 agonist ivuxolimab in advanced cancers. Assay used: immunoSEQ multiplex PCR; TCRdb lists only in-frame clones, some missing. The data contain tens of thousands of clones, 82% of them singletons. The material sequenced was CD4+ or CD8+ T cells sorted from blood, taken in a trial of the OX40 agonist ivuxolimab. The receptor source for this set is an adult with an advanced solid tumor such as melanoma, head and neck, liver or kidney cancer.

The chain has TRBV28 and TRBJ1-5; tentatively, D is TRBD1 (6 bases). Germline V gives CDR1 MDHEN, CDR2 SYDVKM. This CDR3 has 15 residues. The V and J ends lost 3 bases and 2 bases respectively, with 11 bases between them. CDR3 nucleotides: TGTGCCAGCAGTTTTTTGGGGGCCGGCAATCAGCCCCAGCATTTT. This translates into CASSFLGAGNQPQHF.

The V and J genes are TRBV5-4 and TRBJ2-5; D might be TRBD1 or TRBD2, each matching 6 bases. This CDR3 is built from 15 residues. Germline values: CDR1 SGHNT, CDR2 YYREEE (reference sequence). Trimming stripped 1 base from V and 2 bases from J, with 12 bases between. In nucleotides, the CDR3 is TGTGCCAGCAGCTTGCCGGAGGGGACACAAGAGACCCAGTACTTC. This translates into CASSLPEGTQETQYF.

Only one count was recorded for this clone. The chain employs TRBV18 and TRBJ2-1; 7 positions agree with TRBD2. V was clipped by 1 base and J by 10 bases; unmatched bases: 10. From germline, CDR1 is KGHSH and CDR2 LQKENI. The CDR3 runs 15 residues. CDR3 protein: CASSPRAGWDREQFF. The CDR3 DNA is TGTGCCAGCTCACCACGAGCGGGATGGGATCGGGAGCAGTTCTTC. The whole variable domain, remainder taken from reference TRBV18 and TRBJ2-1, is NAGVMQNPRHLVRRRGQEARLRCSPMKGHSHVYWYRQLPEEGLKFMVYLQKENIIDESGMPKERFSAEFPKEGPSILRIQQVVRGDSAAYFCASSPRAGWDREQFFGPGTRLTVL.

V and J are TRBV4-1 and TRBJ1-4; D perhaps matches TRBD1 (5 bases). The V gene's germline CDR1 is MGHRA and CDR2 YSYEKL. This CDR3 has 18 amino acids. The V end was cut by 0 bases, the J end by 1 base, with 15 bases between. CDR3 nucleotides: TGCGCCAGCAGCCAAGAGTGGGAGGGGATGGGAACTAATGAAAAACTGTTTTTT. Translated, it gives CASSQEWEGMGTNEKLFF.

The chain uses TRBV7-3 and TRBJ2-5, with D perhaps being TRBD1 or TRBD2 (5 bases each). This CDR3 has 14 residues. With 2 bases removed from V and 4 bases from J, the gap between germline ends came to 11 bases. Germline lookup yields CDR1 SGHTA and CDR2 FQGTGA. The CDR3 DNA reads TGTGCCAGCAGCTTATCGGGACCAGGAGAGACCCAGTACTTC. This codes for CASSLSGPGETQYF.

V usage is TRBV5-1 and J usage is TRBJ1-6, with TRBD1 as a possible D gene (5 bases). The CDR3 runs 15 residues. In germline, CDR1 is SGHRS, CDR2 YFSETQ. Trimming shortened V by 4 bases and J by 2 bases, and 10 bases separated the two germline ends. The CDR3 sequence is CASSPEGPYNSPLHF. The CDR3 DNA reads as TGCGCCAGCAGCCCCGAGGGACCCTATAATTCACCCCTCCACTTT.

The rearrangement links TRBV7-2 to TRBJ2-5; no definite D call. The J call may be incorrect, as the DNA end agrees better with TRBJ2-7. This CDR3 spans 12 amino acids. CDR1 and CDR2 (germline): SGHTA, FQGNSA. The CDR3 nucleotides are TGTGCCAGCAGCTTACTAGGCTACGAGCAGTACTTC. This encodes CASSLLGYEQYF.

Here the CDR3 reads CASSYQNEGVYEQYF. CDR3 in DNA: TGTGCCAGCAGCTACCAAAATGAGGGGGTCTACGAGCAGTACTTC. The V and J genes are TRBV11-2 and TRBJ2-7; a weak D match, TRBD1 (6 bases). The V gene's germline CDR1 is SGHAT and CDR2 FQNNGV. V was cut by 4 bases and J by 3 bases, with 16 bases left in between. The CDR3 consists of 15 residues.

This chain uses TRBV29-1 with TRBJ2-3; 10 bases line up with TRBD2. V lost 6 bases, J lost 2 bases, and 5 bases stayed unmatched. The CDR3 has 14 amino acids. CDR1 SQVTM and CDR2 ANQGSEA come from the germline V gene. This CDR3 is CSVTSGANTDTQYF. The CDR3 DNA is TGCAGCGTAACTAGCGGGGCTAACACAGATACGCAGTATTTT.

This chain joins TRBV6-6 and TRBJ2-1; TRBD1 is a possible D gene (6 bases). V gave up 6 bases and J gave up 8 bases, with 14 bases separating them. Germline V lookup: CDR1 MNHNY, CDR2 SVGAGI (reference sequence). CDR3 length: 13 residues. In nucleotides, the CDR3 is TGTGCCAGCAGCCGCCCACAGGGCCATGAGCAGTTCTTC. It specifies CASSRPQGHEQFF.

This sequence joins TRBV28 and TRBJ1-2; 8 bases line up with TRBD1. CDR1 MDHEN and CDR2 SYDVKM come from the germline V gene. The CDR3 is 14 residues long. The V segment lost 3 bases and the J segment 8 bases; nucleotides outside the gene matches: 8. The CDR3 region has the DNA TGTGCCAGCAGTTTTCAGGTCGACAGGGGAGGCTACACCTTC. This codes for CASSFQVDRGGYTF.

With regard to this clone: This CDR3 is also generated by other DNA sequences in the sample. The J gene is TRBJ2-5, the V gene TRBV5-1; possible D gene TRBD2, 5 bases. The V gene lost 0 bases and the J gene lost 1 base, with 7 bases spanning the gap. Looked up from germline, CDR1 is SGHRS and CDR2 is YFSETQ. The CDR3 has 14 amino acids. CDR3 residues: CASSLGGVQETQYF. The CDR3 DNA follows: TGCGCCAGCAGCTTGGGGGGAGTCCAAGAGACCCAGTACTTC.

The chain employs TRBV6-5 and TRBJ2-1; 11 bases match TRBD2. This CDR3 contains 13 residues. With V trimmed by 6 bases and J by 11 bases, 6 bases remained unmatched. Per germline, CDR1 MNHEY and CDR2 SVGAGI. Here the CDR3 DNA reads TGTGCCAGCAGGGAAACTAGCGGGAGACAGCAGTTCTTC. This gives the protein CASRETSGRQQFF.

For the CDR3, the DNA is TGCGCCAGCAGCTTAGCTCACAGGGGGCCCACCGGGGAGCTGTTTTTT. Encoded protein: CASSLAHRGPTGELFF. This chain connects TRBV5-1 to TRBJ2-2, with 9 nucleotides matching TRBD1. This CDR3 is 16 amino acids long. The germline gives CDR1 SGHRS, CDR2 YFSETQ. J was trimmed by 4 bases and V by 2 bases; bases with no gene match: 6.

This clone was detected only once. The V gene is TRBV15, the J gene TRBJ2-3; no definite D call. V was pared by 1 base and J by 4 bases, with 9 bases between. The CDR3 is 14 amino acids. The germline gives CDR1 LNHNV, CDR2 YYDKDF (reference sequence). The CDR3 region has the DNA TGTGCCACCAGCAGAGGGGGTAGTGCAGATACGCAGTATTTT. Its translation is CATSRGGSADTQYF.

The V and J genes are TRBV6-1 and TRBJ1-5; D not resolved. V shed 11 bases and J shed 4 bases, with 12 bases lying between them. The CDR3 consists of 12 residues. Germline values: CDR1 MNHNS, CDR2 SASEGT. The CDR3 sequence: CAAGGFNQPQHF. CDR3 DNA sequence: TGTGCCGCGGGAGGATTTAATCAGCCCCAGCATTTT.

The chain uses TRBV18 and TRBJ1-6, with 9 positions matching TRBD1. V shed 4 bases and J 7 bases; nucleotides not matched to a gene: 11. The CDR3 consists of 17 residues. The germline CDR1 and CDR2 sequences are KGHSH and LQKENI. The CDR3 DNA reads as TGTGCCAGCTCACTTGATAAGGGACAGGGACGAAATTCACCCCTCCACTTT. Encoded protein: CASSLDKGQGRNSPLHF.

The chain recombines TRBV4-1 with TRBJ1-1; D is ambiguous. V was trimmed by 4 bases and J by 0 bases, leaving 9 bases between them. The CDR3 sequence is 14 residues long. The germline V gene has CDR1 MGHRA and CDR2 YSYEKL. The CDR3 region is CASSRQSMNTEAFF. For the CDR3, the DNA is TGCGCCAGCAGCCGCCAGAGCATGAACACTGAAGCTTTCTTT.

The chain employs TRBV27 and TRBJ1-2, with D possibly TRBD1 on 5 matching bases. The CDR3 has 13 amino acids. V was pared by 0 bases and J by 8 bases, with 10 bases between. Germline values: CDR1 MNHEY, CDR2 SMNVEV (reference sequence). Here the CDR3 DNA reads TGTGCCAGCAGTTTATCGATAGGGGTGGGCTACACCTTC. Translation gives CASSLSIGVGYTF.

V gene TRBV30 combines with J gene TRBJ1-4, with 9 bases fitting TRBD1. The trim removed 2 bases at V and 8 bases at J, leaving 9 bases unmatched. The germline V gene encodes CDR1 GTSNPN and CDR2 SVGIG (reference sequence). CDR3 size: 15 residues. This chain's CDR3 is CAWSSGQGILEKLFF. CDR3 coding DNA: TGTGCCTGGAGTTCCGGACAGGGGATTTTGGAAAAACTGTTTTTT.

The CDR3 sequence: CSVVVGLNQPQHF. In DNA form, the CDR3 reads TGCAGCGTTGTGGTCGGCCTCAATCAGCCCCAGCATTTT. This chain uses TRBV29-1 with TRBJ1-5; D remains ambiguous. V shed 4 bases and J shed 3 bases, with 10 bases lying between them. This CDR3 is built from 13 residues. Germline lookup yields CDR1 SQVTM and CDR2 ANQGSEA.

This clone turned up a few times. The chain uses TRBV6-1 and TRBJ2-5, with D uncertain. Per germline, CDR1 MNHNS and CDR2 SASEGT. V gave up 6 bases and J gave up 3 bases, with 17 bases separating them. The CDR3 consists of 15 residues. The CDR3 is CASRLGVAVEETQYF. The CDR3 bases are TGTGCCAGCAGGCTTGGGGTAGCTGTAGAAGAGACCCAGTACTTC.

The chain links TRBV6-5 to TRBJ1-1; D unresolved. CDR1 is MNHEY and CDR2 is SVGAGI in the germline V gene. V was trimmed by 7 bases and J by 7 bases, leaving 10 bases between them. The CDR3 spans 11 residues. This chain's CDR3 is CASTQRGEAFF. DNA for the CDR3: TGTGCCAGCACCCAACGTGGTGAAGCTTTCTTT.

In its sample, this clone was seen a few times. The gene calls are TRBV28 and TRBJ1-5; the D is unclear. The germline gives CDR1 MDHEN, CDR2 SYDVKM. The CDR3 length is 11 residues. V was pared by 9 bases and J by 3 bases, with 6 bases between. CDR3 sequence (DNA): TGTGCCAGTAACGACAATCAGCCCCAGCATTTT. This encodes CASNDNQPQHF.